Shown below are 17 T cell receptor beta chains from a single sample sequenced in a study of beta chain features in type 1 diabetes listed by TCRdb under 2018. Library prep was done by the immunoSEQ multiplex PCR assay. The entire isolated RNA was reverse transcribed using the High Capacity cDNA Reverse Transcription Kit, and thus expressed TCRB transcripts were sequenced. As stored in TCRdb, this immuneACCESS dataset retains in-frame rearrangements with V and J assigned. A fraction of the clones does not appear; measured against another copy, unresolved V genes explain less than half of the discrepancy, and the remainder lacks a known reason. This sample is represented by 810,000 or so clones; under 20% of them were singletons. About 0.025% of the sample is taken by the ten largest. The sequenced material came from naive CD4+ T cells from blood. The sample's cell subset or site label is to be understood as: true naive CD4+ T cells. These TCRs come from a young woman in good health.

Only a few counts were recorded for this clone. This chain's CDR3 is CASTGQGSINEQFF. The CDR3 DNA sequence: TGTGCCAGCACGGGACAGGGGAGTATCAATGAGCAGTTCTTC. The gene calls are TRBV6-5 and TRBJ2-1; 10 positions match TRBD1. V was clipped by 7 bases and J by 6 bases; unmatched bases: 6. The CDR3 has 14 residues. Germline lookup yields CDR1 MNHEY and CDR2 SVGAGI.

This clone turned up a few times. The CDR3 nucleotides are TGTGCCAGCAGCCTCTGGGACAGGGTAGGAGCTGGGGCCAACGTCCTGACTTTC. The encoded protein is CASSLWDRVGAGANVLTF. The rearrangement joins TRBV9 to TRBJ2-6, with 9 bases fitting TRBD1. Trimming removed 4 bases from V and 2 bases from J; junction bases left unmatched: 10. The CDR3 totals 18 residues. Germline CDR1 and CDR2: SGDLS and YYNGEE.

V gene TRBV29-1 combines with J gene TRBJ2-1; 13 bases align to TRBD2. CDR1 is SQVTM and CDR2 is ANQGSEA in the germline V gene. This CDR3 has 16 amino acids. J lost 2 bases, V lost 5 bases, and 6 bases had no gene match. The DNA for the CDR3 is TGCAGCGTTCTCCGGACTAGCGGGAGCCCCTACAATGAGCAGTTCTTC. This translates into CSVLRTSGSPYNEQFF.

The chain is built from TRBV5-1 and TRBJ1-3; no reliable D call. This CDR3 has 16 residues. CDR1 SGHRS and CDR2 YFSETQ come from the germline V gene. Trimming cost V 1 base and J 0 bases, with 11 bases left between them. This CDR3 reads CASSLSQSTSGNTIYF. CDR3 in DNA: TGCGCCAGCAGCTTGTCACAATCGACCTCTGGAAACACCATATATTTT.

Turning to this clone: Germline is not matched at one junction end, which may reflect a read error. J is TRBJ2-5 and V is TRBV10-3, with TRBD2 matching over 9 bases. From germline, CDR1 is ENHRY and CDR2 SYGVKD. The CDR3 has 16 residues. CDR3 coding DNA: TGTGCCAGCAGTTATTCAGCGGGAGGAGTCCAAGAGACCCAGTACTTC. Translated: CASSYSAGGVQETQYF.

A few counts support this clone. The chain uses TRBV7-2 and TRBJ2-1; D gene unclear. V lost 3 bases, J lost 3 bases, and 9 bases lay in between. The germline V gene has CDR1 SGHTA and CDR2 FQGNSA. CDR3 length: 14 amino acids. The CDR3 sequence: CASSFASNYNEQFF. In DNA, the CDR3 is TGTGCCAGCAGCTTCGCTTCCAACTACAATGAGCAGTTCTTC.

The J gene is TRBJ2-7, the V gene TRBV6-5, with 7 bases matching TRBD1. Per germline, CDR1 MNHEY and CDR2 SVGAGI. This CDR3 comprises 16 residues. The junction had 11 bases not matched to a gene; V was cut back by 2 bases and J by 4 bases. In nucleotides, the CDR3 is TGTGCCAGCAGTTACGACAGGGCGAGATTCGGGTACGAGCAGTACTTC. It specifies CASSYDRARFGYEQYF.

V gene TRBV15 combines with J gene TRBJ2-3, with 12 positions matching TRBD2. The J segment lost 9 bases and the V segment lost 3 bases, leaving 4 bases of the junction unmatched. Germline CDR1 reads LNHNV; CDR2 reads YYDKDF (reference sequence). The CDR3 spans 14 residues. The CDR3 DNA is TGTGCCACCAGCAGGGAACTAGCGGGAGGAACGCAGTATTTT. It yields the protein CATSRELAGGTQYF.

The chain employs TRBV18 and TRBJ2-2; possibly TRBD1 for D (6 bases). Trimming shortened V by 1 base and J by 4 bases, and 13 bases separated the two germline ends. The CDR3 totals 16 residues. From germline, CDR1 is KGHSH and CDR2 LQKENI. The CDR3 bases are TGTGCCAGCTCACCACGGCAGGGGCAAGTCACCGGGGAGCTGTTTTTT. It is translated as CASSPRQGQVTGELFF. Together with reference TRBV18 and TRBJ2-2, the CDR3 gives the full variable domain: NAGVMQNPRHLVRRRGQEARLRCSPMKGHSHVYWYRQLPEEGLKFMVYLQKENIIDESGMPKERFSAEFPKEGPSILRIQQVVRGDSAAYFCASSPRQGQVTGELFFGEGSRLTVL.

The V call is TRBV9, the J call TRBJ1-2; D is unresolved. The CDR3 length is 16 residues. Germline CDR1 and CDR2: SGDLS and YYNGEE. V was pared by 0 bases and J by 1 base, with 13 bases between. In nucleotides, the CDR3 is TGTGCCAGCAGCGTAGGGTTAGGCTCTAATAACTATGGCTACACCTTC. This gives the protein CASSVGLGSNNYGYTF. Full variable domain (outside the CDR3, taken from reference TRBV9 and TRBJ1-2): DSGVTQTPKHLITATGQRVTLRCSPRSGDLSVYWYQQSLDQGLQFLIQYYNGEERAKGNILERFSAQQFPDLHSELNLSSLELGDSALYFCASSVGLGSNNYGYTFGSGTRLTVV.

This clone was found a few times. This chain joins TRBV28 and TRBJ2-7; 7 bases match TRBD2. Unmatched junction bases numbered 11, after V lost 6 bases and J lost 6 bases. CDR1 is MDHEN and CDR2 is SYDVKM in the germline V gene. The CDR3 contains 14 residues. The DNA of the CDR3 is TGTGCCAGCAGCCGACTAAGCGGGGCCTTCGAGCAGTACTTC. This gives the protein CASSRLSGAFEQYF. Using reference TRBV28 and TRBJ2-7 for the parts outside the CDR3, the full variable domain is DVKVTQSSRYLVKRTGEKVFLECVQDMDHENMFWYRQDPGLGLRLIYFSYDVKMKEKGDIPEGYSVSREKKERFSLILESASTNQTSMYLCASSRLSGAFEQYFGPGTRLTVT.

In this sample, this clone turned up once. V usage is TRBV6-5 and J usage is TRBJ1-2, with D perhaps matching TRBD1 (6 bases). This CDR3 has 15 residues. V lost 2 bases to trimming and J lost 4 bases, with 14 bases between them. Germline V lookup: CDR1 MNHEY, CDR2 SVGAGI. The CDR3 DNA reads TGTGCCAGCAGTTACGCGTCGGACAGCACCTATGGCTACACCTTC. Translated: CASSYASDSTYGYTF.

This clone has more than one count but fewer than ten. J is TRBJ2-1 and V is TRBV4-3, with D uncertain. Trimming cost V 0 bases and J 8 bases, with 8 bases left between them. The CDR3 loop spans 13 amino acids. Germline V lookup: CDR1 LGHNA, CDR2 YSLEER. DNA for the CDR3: TGCGCCAGCAGCCAAGATAGAAGTGATGAGCAGTTCTTC. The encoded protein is CASSQDRSDEQFF.

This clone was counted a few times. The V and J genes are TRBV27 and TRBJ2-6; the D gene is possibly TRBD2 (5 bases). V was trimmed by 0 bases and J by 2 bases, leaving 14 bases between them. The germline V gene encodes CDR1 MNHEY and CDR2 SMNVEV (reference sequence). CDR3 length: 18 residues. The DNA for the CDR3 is TGTGCCAGCAGTTTATCAGCGTCACTAGGGACTGGGGCCAACGTCCTGACTTTC. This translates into CASSLSASLGTGANVLTF.

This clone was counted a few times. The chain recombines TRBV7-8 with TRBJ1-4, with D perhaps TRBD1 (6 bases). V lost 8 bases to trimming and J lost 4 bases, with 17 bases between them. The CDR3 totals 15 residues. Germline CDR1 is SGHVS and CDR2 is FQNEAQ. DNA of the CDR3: TGTGCCAGCCGAGATAGACAGGCCGGTAATGAAAAACTGTTTTTT. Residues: CASRDRQAGNEKLFF.

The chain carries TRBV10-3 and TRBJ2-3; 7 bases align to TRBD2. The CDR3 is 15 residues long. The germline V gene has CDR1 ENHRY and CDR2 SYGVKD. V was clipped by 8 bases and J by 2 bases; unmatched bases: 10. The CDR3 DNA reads TGTGCCATCTCCCAGAGTAGCGGGTACACAGATACGCAGTATTTT. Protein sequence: CAISQSSGYTDTQYF.

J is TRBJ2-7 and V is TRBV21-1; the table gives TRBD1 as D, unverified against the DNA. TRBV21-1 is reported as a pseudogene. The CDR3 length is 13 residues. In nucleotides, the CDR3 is TGTGCCAGCAGCGACAGGAAGGACCACGAGCAGTACTTC. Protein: CASSDRKDHEQYF.